Below, one T cell receptor beta chain is given with its context. The ends were cut back, 4 bases at V and 0 bases at J, with 11 bases in the middle. The CDR3 is 15 amino acids. The germline CDR1 and CDR2 sequences are SEHNR and FQNEAQ (reference sequence). The sample originates from a study of shared clonotypes between healthy human individuals. Data came from immunoSEQ multiplex PCR; TCRdb stores just in-frame clones and leaves some out. The table has millions of clones, around nine tenths seen once. This TCR was sampled from a man younger than 30 in good health. The chain carries TRBV7-9 and TRBJ2-3, with a tentative D call TRBD2 (6 bases). Sequenced input: naive CD4+ T cells sorted from blood. Subset: CD45RA+ positively selected. The CDR3 DNA reads TGTGCCAGCAGCTGGGGTCGGGGGAGCACAGATACGCAGTATTTT. It translates to CASSWGRGSTDTQYF.